The present T cell receptor beta chain was sequenced within a study of blood T cell repertoires in COVID-19. Repertoires were generated with immunoSEQ multiplex PCR, while TCRdb's copy carries only in-frame clones and drops some. In the table there are about 170,000 clones, around four fifths of which are singletons. Trimming removed 0 bases from V and 0 bases from J, with 13 bases in between. Looked up from germline, CDR1 is MGHRA and CDR2 is YSYEKL. The CDR3 is 17 amino acids. The J gene is TRBJ2-3, the V gene TRBV4-1; D may be TRBD1 (6 bases). The sequencing input was peripheral blood. The clonotype was recovered from a woman at least 80 years old with COVID-19, enrolled during active disease. The CDR3 sequence is CASSQDPPRGSTDTQYF. CDR3 DNA sequence: TGCGCCAGCAGCCAAGACCCGCCTAGGGGGAGCACAGATACGCAGTATTTT.